This T cell receptor (beta chain) was sequenced for a study of immune cell composition in non-small cell lung cancer. The assay was immunoSEQ multiplex PCR, and TCRdb's table has in-frame clones only and misses some. The table shows 8,900 or so clones, with roughly 69% occurring only once. The normal lung sample lay at least 3 cm, and maximally far, from the tumour. DNA was extracted from unsorted cell suspensions stored frozen. The V and J ends lost 4 bases and 4 bases, in that order; junction bases with no gene match: 8. CDR1 and CDR2 from the germline V gene are LNHNV and YYDKDF (reference sequence). This CDR3 contains 15 residues.

Sequences were obtained from non-adjacent lung tissue. J is TRBJ1-2 and V is TRBV15; 8 bases match TRBD1. This clonotype originated in a human donor with non-small cell lung cancer. The CDR3 here is CATSKGQGGGYGYTF. The CDR3 DNA reads as TGTGCCACCAGCAAAGGACAGGGAGGTGGCTATGGCTACACCTTC.